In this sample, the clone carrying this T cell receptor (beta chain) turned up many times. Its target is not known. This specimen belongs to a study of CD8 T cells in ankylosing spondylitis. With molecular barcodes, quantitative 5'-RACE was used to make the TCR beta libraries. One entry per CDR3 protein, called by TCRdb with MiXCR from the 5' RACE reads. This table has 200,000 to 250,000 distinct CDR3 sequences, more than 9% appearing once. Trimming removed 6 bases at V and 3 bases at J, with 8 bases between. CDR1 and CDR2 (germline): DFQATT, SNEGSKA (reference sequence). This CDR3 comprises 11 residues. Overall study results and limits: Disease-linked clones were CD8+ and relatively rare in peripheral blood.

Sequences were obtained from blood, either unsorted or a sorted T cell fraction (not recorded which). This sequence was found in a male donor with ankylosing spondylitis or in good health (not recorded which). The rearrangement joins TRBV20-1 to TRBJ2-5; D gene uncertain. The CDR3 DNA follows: TGCAGTGCACCCTTAAAAGAGACCCAGTACTTC. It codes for CSAPLKETQYF.